This entry features one T cell receptor (beta chain) sequence. With a much larger clone just one base away, this may be a read error. The data derive from a study of shared clonotypes between healthy human individuals. There are 14 residues in the CDR3. Looked up from germline, CDR1 is MDHEN and CDR2 is SYDVKM. Trimming cost V 5 bases and J 4 bases, with 14 bases left between them. Original processing notes: Junction-only immunoSEQ sequences carried no quality scores, so filtering differed. TCRdb keeps only in-frame clones here, not all; method: immunoSEQ multiplex PCR. The V and J calls and clone size are taken from that table; D and trimming were inferred from the DNA. The table has hundreds of thousands of clones, about 80% seen once.

The TCR originated in a woman aged 40 to 55 in good health. Some clones in this sample may be carry-over from other donors' samples. The sequencing sample was made of PBMCs. The chain uses TRBV28 and TRBJ1-2, with D possibly TRBD1 on 6 matching bases. CDR3 DNA: TGTGCCAGCAGTCTCCCCGGGGGCAGCTATGGCTACACCTTC. This sequence encodes CASSLPGGSYGYTF.